In this sample, the clone carrying this TCR beta chain turned up many times. Germline-derived CDR1 and CDR2 are SGHTA and FQGNSA. V dropped 5 bases and J dropped 3; count of bases not matched to a gene: 7. This CDR3 is built from 16 residues. MiXCR was run by TCRdb on the RT-PCR reads, yielding one entry per CDR3 protein. The sample contains about 680,000 distinct CDR3 sequences, 12% to 15% of which appear only once. V usage is TRBV7-2 and J usage is TRBJ2-3, with TRBD2 identical over 11 bases. Sequenced sample: memory CD4+ T cells from blood. The receptor was derived from a female donor in good health, serving as a healthy control. The CDR3 nucleotides read TGTGCCAGCAGCGCCACTAGCGGGAGTGGTACAGATACGCAGTATTTT. It yields the protein CASSATSGSGTDTQYF.